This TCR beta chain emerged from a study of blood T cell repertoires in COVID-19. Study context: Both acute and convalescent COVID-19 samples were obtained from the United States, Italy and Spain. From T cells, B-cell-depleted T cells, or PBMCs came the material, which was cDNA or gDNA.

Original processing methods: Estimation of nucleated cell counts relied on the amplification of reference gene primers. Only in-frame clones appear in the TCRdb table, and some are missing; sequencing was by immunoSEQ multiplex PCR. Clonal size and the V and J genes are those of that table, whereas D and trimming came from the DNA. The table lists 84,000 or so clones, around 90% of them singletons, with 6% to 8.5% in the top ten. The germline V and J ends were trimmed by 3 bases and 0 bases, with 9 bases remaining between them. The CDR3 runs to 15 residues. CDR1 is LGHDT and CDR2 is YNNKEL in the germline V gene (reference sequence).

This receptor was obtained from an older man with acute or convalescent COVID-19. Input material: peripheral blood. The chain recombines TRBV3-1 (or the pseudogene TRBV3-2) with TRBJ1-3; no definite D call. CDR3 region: CASSHEGGSGNTIYF. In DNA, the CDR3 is TGTGCCAGCAGCCACGAGGGCGGCTCTGGAAACACCATATATTTT.